This note documents a single TCR beta chain sequence. Its antigen is undetermined. These data originate in a study of cytomegalovirus exposure and HLA in healthy donors. Study background: Researchers previously reported finding fewer than 120 million unique TCR beta sequences from approximately 200 million T cells. General study points: There were some 150 TCR beta chains listed as cytomegalovirus-associated.

The study ran its PCR with 60 Vbeta and 13 Jbeta primers. Some clones are missing from TCRdb's copy, which holds only in-frame ones; the method was immunoSEQ multiplex PCR. This table holds around 150,000 clones, approximately 82% found once. This TCR was sampled from a man aged 40-49 years in good health and CMV-seronegative. Sequencing was done on a sample of PBMCs.

CDR3 nucleotide sequence: TGTGCCAGCAGTACTTGGTACAGGGGACGCACTGAAGCTTTCTTT. It yields the protein CASSTWYRGRTEAFF. The rearrangement joins TRBV6-5 to TRBJ1-1, with TRBD1 matching over 7 bases. The length of the CDR3 is 15 residues. Per germline, CDR1 MNHEY and CDR2 SVGAGI. V was clipped by 5 bases and J by 4 bases; unmatched bases: 10.